What follows describes a single T cell receptor (delta chain). Its antigen specificity is not known. No qualities accompany the bases; no much larger clone lies one base away. These data originate in a study of gamma-delta T cells after stem cell transplantation listed by TCRdb under 2016. Library preparation used RT-PCR. These reads were obtained on an Illumina MiSeq. In TCRdb, clones were called once more from the public reads by CATT, and rows of identical DNA were later combined. For this sample there are roughly 5,400 delta-chain clones; approximately 9% appear just once. The ten top clones hold less than 15% of the sample. The source material was gamma-delta T cells. The source of this sequence is a human donor. It is not recorded whose cells these are; they may come from a transplant donor.

The DNA is TGTGCCTGTGACACCGCCTTTACTGGGGGATCTTCCTCCTGGGACACCCGACAGATGTTTTTC. This translates into CACDTAFTGGSSSWDTRQMFF. This chain joins TRDV2 to TRDJ3, with 10 central nucleotides matching TRDD3. CDR1 and CDR2, per the germline V gene, are GEAIGNYY and EKD. Trimming leaves V shorter by 0 bases and J shorter by 0 bases, with the junction holding 10 bases beyond the gene matches. From the cysteine through the phenylalanine, the CDR3 covers 21 amino acids. This entry keeps only the CDR3 DNA: 63 bases, framed from base 1.